These 29 T cell receptor beta chains were sequenced from one sample in a study of blood T cell repertoires in COVID-19. Produced via immunoSEQ multiplex PCR; TCRdb's table is partial and in-frame only. This sample has under 150,000 clones, with approximately 87% found just once. Sequencing input: peripheral blood. The receptors stem from a man aged 25-40 years with acute or convalescent COVID-19.

The chain uses TRBV3-1 (or the pseudogene TRBV3-2) and TRBJ2-5, with D uncertain. With 0 bases removed from V and 11 bases from J, the gap between germline ends came to 13 bases. Germline CDR1 reads LGHDT; CDR2 reads YNNKEL (reference sequence). CDR3 length: 13 residues. The CDR3 nucleotides are TGTGCCAGCAGCCAAGATCGACTCGGTATTCAGTACTTC. Translation: CASSQDRLGIQYF.

This clone occurred a few times. The chain is built from TRBV7-3 and TRBJ2-2; 7 nucleotides align to TRBD2. Trimming cost V 5 bases and J 4 bases; bases outside gene matches: 10. CDR1 is SGHTA and CDR2 is FQGTGA in the germline V gene. The CDR3 covers 16 residues. The CDR3 bases are TGTGCCAGCAGCCCCAACCCGGGGGGAAGCACCGGGGAGCTGTTTTTT. Translating gives CASSPNPGGSTGELFF. The full variable domain, rest sourced from reference TRBV7-3 and TRBJ2-2, is GAGVSQTPSNKVTEKGKYVELRCDPISGHTALYWYRQSLGQGPEFLIYFQGTGAADDSGLPNDRFFAVRPEGSVSTLKIQRTERGDSAVYLCASSPNPGGSTGELFFGEGSRLTVL.

The chain uses TRBV5-1 and TRBJ1-2; 7 nucleotides line up with TRBD1. The CDR3 contains 13 residues. V was pared by 4 bases and J by 5 bases, with 5 bases of the junction left unmatched. The germline V gene has CDR1 SGHRS and CDR2 YFSETQ. The CDR3 nucleotides are TGCGCCAGCAGCCCGGGACAGTCGTATGGCTACACCTTC. Its translation: CASSPGQSYGYTF.

This clone was detected once. The chain is built from TRBV20-1 and TRBJ2-7; 7 bases agree with TRBD2. The germline V gene has CDR1 DFQATT and CDR2 SNEGSKA (reference sequence). V was pared by 4 bases and J by 3 bases, with 0 bases of the junction left unmatched. CDR3 length: 11 amino acids. The CDR3 region has the DNA TGCAGTGCTACTAGCGGCTACGAGCAGTACGTC. Protein sequence: CSATSGYEQYV.

By share, this clone ranks as medium-sized. This chain uses TRBV12-5 with TRBJ1-1; a possible D gene is TRBD1 (6 bases). The germline V gene encodes CDR1 LGHNT and CDR2 FRNRAP. The CDR3 contains 16 residues. The V gene lost 3 bases and the J gene lost 0 bases, with 14 bases spanning the gap. Written as DNA, the CDR3 is TGTGCTAGTGGTTTCACTACAGGGACCCTGAACACTGAAGCTTTCTTT. This sequence encodes CASGFTTGTLNTEAFF.

This clone has only a few counts. The chain employs TRBV7-8 and TRBJ2-2; the match to TRBD2 covers 9 bases. The germline CDR1 and CDR2 sequences are SGHVS and FQNEAQ. With 1 base clipped from V and 6 bases from J, the junction kept 0 bases outside the gene matches. The CDR3 length is 14 residues. In DNA form, the CDR3 reads TGTGCCAGCAGCTTAGGGACTAGCGCCGGGGAGCTGTTTTTT. It translates to CASSLGTSAGELFF.

The rearrangement links TRBV5-4 to TRBJ2-1, with TRBD1 as a possible D gene (6 bases). The CDR3 covers 17 residues. Trimming left V 2 bases short and J 4 bases short, with 19 bases between. CDR1 SGHNT and CDR2 YYREEE come from the germline V gene (reference sequence). CDR3 sequence: CASSFAGRGSMYNEQFF. The DNA of the CDR3 is TGTGCCAGCAGCTTTGCGGGCAGGGGTTCCATGTACAATGAGCAGTTCTTC.

The chain employs TRBV9 and TRBJ2-3, with 14 bases fitting TRBD2. V shed 3 bases and J 3 bases; nucleotides not matched to a gene: 3. Germline V gives CDR1 SGDLS, CDR2 YYNGEE. CDR3 length equals 16 residues. Here the CDR3 reads CASSAGLAGATDTQYF. CDR3 DNA: TGTGCCAGCAGCGCGGGACTAGCGGGGGCAACAGATACGCAGTATTTT.

The V call is TRBV19, the J call TRBJ2-1; TRBD1 matches 7 bases. CDR1 and CDR2 from the germline V gene are LNHDA and SQIVND (reference sequence). CDR3 length: 14 residues. J gave up 6 bases and V 4 bases, and 6 bases lay outside the gene matches. The CDR3 DNA is TGTGCCAGTAGTACGGGACAGAAGAGCAATGAGCAGTTCTTC. Its translation is CASSTGQKSNEQFF.

V usage is TRBV6-5 and J usage is TRBJ2-2; 9 bases are a match to TRBD1. V trimming: 3 bases; J trimming: 4 bases; junction bases outside the gene matches: 6. Looked up from germline, CDR1 is MNHEY and CDR2 is SVGAGI. This CDR3 contains 16 residues. The CDR3 reads CASSYGTGIATGELFF. CDR3 nucleotide sequence: TGTGCCAGCAGTTATGGGACAGGGATCGCCACCGGGGAGCTGTTTTTT.

The chain uses TRBV7-3 and TRBJ2-2, with TRBD2 matching 10 bases. V dropped 5 bases and J dropped 6; count of bases not matched to a gene: 12. CDR1 and CDR2 from the germline V gene are SGHTA and FQGTGA. The CDR3 spans 17 residues. Here the CDR3 reads CASSPFQGLAGAGELFF. CDR3 nucleotides: TGTGCCAGCAGCCCGTTTCAAGGGCTAGCGGGAGCCGGGGAGCTGTTTTTT. Full variable domain (remainder filled in from reference TRBV7-3 and TRBJ2-2): GAGVSQTPSNKVTEKGKYVELRCDPISGHTALYWYRQSLGQGPEFLIYFQGTGAADDSGLPNDRFFAVRPEGSVSTLKIQRTERGDSAVYLCASSPFQGLAGAGELFFGEGSRLTVL.

V is TRBV2 and J is TRBJ2-1, with a possible D match to TRBD2 (6 bases). Germline V CDR1 and CDR2: SNHLY, FYNNEI. This CDR3 comprises 15 residues. V was trimmed by 3 bases and J by 0 bases, leaving 9 bases between them. The CDR3 sequence: CASSEVGGSYNEQFF. DNA of the CDR3: TGTGCCAGCAGTGAGGTGGGGGGCTCCTACAATGAGCAGTTCTTC.

This chain connects TRBV27 to TRBJ1-6; tentatively, D is TRBD1 (5 bases). This CDR3 contains 16 residues. The germline CDR1 and CDR2 sequences are MNHEY and SMNVEV (reference sequence). V lost 3 bases, J lost 6 bases, and 15 bases lay in between. The CDR3 region has the DNA TGTGCCAGCAGTTTGGCGTGGCAGGACATTAATTCACCCCTCCACTTT. Amino acid sequence: CASSLAWQDINSPLHF.

The genes are TRBV6-5 and TRBJ1-1, with D unclear. From germline, CDR1 is MNHEY and CDR2 SVGAGI. V gave up 6 bases and J gave up 0 bases, with 14 bases separating them. CDR3 length equals 15 residues. CDR3 DNA sequence: TGTGCCAGCAGCCCGATTTTGGCGGTGAACACTGAAGCTTTCTTT. Residues: CASSPILAVNTEAFF.

The V gene is TRBV14, the J gene TRBJ2-5; 7 nucleotides align to TRBD2. The CDR3 spans 13 residues. Trimming cost V 4 bases and J 5 bases; bases outside gene matches: 4. CDR1 and CDR2 (germline): SGHDN, FVKESK. CDR3 residues: CASSRRGEETQYF. CDR3 bases: TGTGCCAGCAGCCGTCGGGGGGAGGAGACCCAGTACTTC.

The chain combines TRBV19 with TRBJ1-1; 10 nucleotides match TRBD1. The CDR3 runs to 12 residues. Germline lookup yields CDR1 LNHDA and CDR2 SQIVND (reference sequence). The V segment lost 8 bases and the J segment 5 bases; nucleotides outside the gene matches: 2. The CDR3 nucleotides read TGTGCCAGTTGGGACAGGGGTACTGAAGCTTTCTTT. It codes for CASWDRGTEAFF.

The V and J genes are TRBV7-8 and TRBJ1-2; D call uncertain. Trimming took off 1 base at V and 2 bases at J, with 5 bases between the two ends. This CDR3 is 13 amino acids long. Germline assignment: CDR1 SGHVS and CDR2 FQNEAQ. CDR3 in amino acids: CASSLGANYGYTF. Here the CDR3 DNA reads TGTGCCAGCAGCTTAGGGGCGAACTATGGCTACACCTTC.

V usage is TRBV7-2 and J usage is TRBJ1-5; the D gene is possibly TRBD1 (5 bases). Trimming removed 7 bases from V and 6 bases from J, with 19 bases in between. This CDR3 spans 15 amino acids. Germline CDR1 and CDR2: SGHTA and FQGNSA. The CDR3: CASTATGGVSQPQHF. CDR3 coding DNA: TGTGCCAGCACCGCTACGGGGGGAGTAAGTCAGCCCCAGCATTTT.

The chain couples TRBV7-3 to TRBJ2-7; TRBD2 aligns across 7 bases. Germline CDR1 is SGHTA and CDR2 is FQGTGA. The CDR3 is made up of 15 amino acids. V was clipped by 2 bases and J by 0 bases; unmatched bases: 4. The CDR3 protein is CASSLHGGSSYEQYF. For the CDR3, the DNA is TGTGCCAGCAGCTTACACGGGGGGAGCTCCTACGAGCAGTACTTC.

The chain has TRBV13 and TRBJ1-1; D is ambiguous. From germline, CDR1 is PRHDT and CDR2 FYEKMQ (reference sequence). Trimming pared 5 bases from V and 0 bases from J, leaving 13 bases between. The CDR3 extends over 15 amino acids. CDR3 bases: TGTGCCAGCAGCCTGCAGACGGGAATGAACACTGAAGCTTTCTTT. Protein sequence: CASSLQTGMNTEAFF.

The J gene is TRBJ1-1, the V gene TRBV5-5, with a tentative D call TRBD1 (5 bases). This CDR3 is 13 amino acids long. Germline V CDR1 and CDR2: SGHKS, YYEKEE (reference sequence). V was pared by 5 bases and J by 0 bases, with 8 bases between. The CDR3 bases are TGTGCCAGCAGTTGGGGGGTGAACACTGAAGCTTTCTTT. As protein: CASSWGVNTEAFF.

This clone has a handful of counts. The chain recombines TRBV6-2 or TRBV6-3 with TRBJ2-7, with unresolved D. The CDR3 covers 16 residues. Germline V CDR1 and CDR2: MNHEY, SVGEGT. The V end lost 0 bases, the J end lost 0 bases, and 12 bases lay between the germline ends. The CDR3: CASSYSRLRSSYEQYF. The CDR3 coding sequence is TGTGCCAGCAGTTACTCTAGACTGCGAAGCTCCTACGAGCAGTACTTC.

The gene calls are TRBV19 and TRBJ1-5, with D unclear. Germline values: CDR1 LNHDA, CDR2 SQIVND (reference sequence). The ends were cut back, 1 base at V and 3 bases at J, with 10 bases in the middle. The CDR3 sequence is 15 residues long. Here the CDR3 reads CASSIGVDTNQPQHF. In DNA form, the CDR3 reads TGTGCCAGTAGTATAGGGGTAGACACCAATCAGCCCCAGCATTTT.

The gene calls are TRBV27 and TRBJ1-5; D is perhaps TRBD1 (5 bases). Trimming took 6 bases from V and 0 from J, leaving 12 bases between them. This CDR3 comprises 15 residues. Germline values: CDR1 MNHEY, CDR2 SMNVEV (reference sequence). The DNA of the CDR3 is TGTGCCAGCAGGCAACAGGCCGTTAGCAATCAGCCCCAGCATTTT. Translation gives CASRQQAVSNQPQHF.

The chain combines TRBV2 with TRBJ1-5; D may be TRBD1 (6 bases). CDR1 is SNHLY, CDR2 FYNNEI, per germline. V was cut by 7 bases and J by 6 bases, with 13 bases left in between. The length of the CDR3 is 13 residues. The CDR3 spells CASNWGPGQPQHF. CDR3 DNA sequence: TGTGCCAGCAATTGGGGGCCAGGTCAGCCCCAGCATTTT.

V usage is TRBV11-3 and J usage is TRBJ2-1; 8 nucleotides line up with TRBD1. Germline trimming cut 5 bases from V and 9 bases from J; bases unmatched to any gene: 12. Germline loops: CDR1 SGHNT, CDR2 YENEEA. CDR3 length equals 15 residues. In DNA, the CDR3 is TGTGCCAGCAGCCCCCTCGGGCAGGGGGCTGTTGAGCAGTTCTTC. It is translated as CASSPLGQGAVEQFF. The full variable domain, completed using reference TRBV11-3 and TRBJ2-1, is EAGVVQSPRYKIIEKKQPVAFWCNPISGHNTLYWYLQNLGQGPELLIRYENEEAVDDSQLPKDRFSAERLKGVDSTLKIQPAELGDSAVYLCASSPLGQGAVEQFFGPGTRLTVL.

The genes are TRBV29-1 and TRBJ1-1, with TRBD1 as a possible D gene (5 bases). The CDR3 totals 15 residues. Germline V gene sequence: CDR1 SQVTM, CDR2 ANQGSEA. V lost 4 bases and J lost 3, with 18 bases in between. CDR3 bases: TGCAGCGTTGCCCGGCAGGGCTGGGGGGACACTGAAGCTTTCTTT. Its protein product is CSVARQGWGDTEAFF.

The chain links TRBV3-1 (or the pseudogene TRBV3-2) to TRBJ1-3, with no clear D. CDR1 and CDR2 (germline): LGHDT, YNNKEL (reference sequence). The CDR3 consists of 16 residues. V lost 1 base to trimming and J lost 2 bases, with 12 bases between them. The CDR3 region has the DNA TGTGCCAGCAGCCAAGGGCCCAGACTCACTGGAAACACCATATATTTT. It encodes CASSQGPRLTGNTIYF.

The rearrangement joins TRBV3-1 (or the pseudogene TRBV3-2) to TRBJ1-1; TRBD1 aligns across 8 bases. Trimming removed 3 bases from V and 3 bases from J; junction bases left unmatched: 12. This CDR3 region has 17 residues. Germline assignment: CDR1 LGHDT and CDR2 YNNKEL (reference sequence). The CDR3 protein is CASSHLARDRTYTEAFF. CDR3 bases: TGTGCCAGCAGCCACCTAGCCCGGGACAGGACGTACACTGAAGCTTTCTTT.